The rows below give T cell receptor beta chains drawn from one sample of a study of cytomegalovirus exposure and HLA in healthy donors. Sequencing used immunoSEQ multiplex PCR; TCRdb keeps in-frame clones, though not all of them. The sample shows over 150,000 clones, about 86% of them seen only once. Sequenced: PBMCs. These receptors were obtained from a man younger than 35 in good health and CMV-seropositive. The CDR3 runs from the conserved cysteine through the conserved F or W. Each record gives: clone size, J gene, D gene, V gene, CDR3 protein, CDR3 DNA. A D gene is named only where the DNA matches it firmly. Expanded clones get a size class; other rows say once, few or many, or leave the size out.

>-|TRBJ2-5|-|TRBV6-5
CASSRQEQETQYF
TGTGCCAGCAGTCGACAGGAGCAAGAGACCCAGTACTTC
>-|TRBJ2-7|TRBD2|TRBV19
CASSPRTSGIMSYEQYF
TGTGCCAGTAGTCCCCGGACTAGCGGGATAATGTCCTACGAGCAGTACTTC
>-|TRBJ1-1|TRBD1|TRBV18
CASSHGTGAINTEAFF
TGTGCCAGCTCACACGGGACAGGGGCTATCAACACTGAAGCTTTCTTT
>-|TRBJ2-1|TRBD2|TRBV7-2
CASSLGLAGGGEQFF
TGTGCCAGCAGCTTAGGTCTAGCGGGAGGGGGTGAGCAGTTCTTC
>-|TRBJ2-5|-|TRBV11-3
CASSLDSRETQYF
TGTGCCAGCAGCTTAGATTCGAGGGAGACCCAGTACTTC
>-|TRBJ2-1|TRBD2|TRBV7-2
CASSWPGTSEYNEQFF
TGTGCCAGCAGCTGGCCCGGGACTAGCGAATACAATGAGCAGTTCTTC
>-|TRBJ1-4|-|TRBV7-9
CASSLAVGRGSEKLFF
TGTGCCAGCAGCTTAGCCGTCGGTCGGGGAAGTGAAAAACTGTTTTTT
>-|TRBJ2-3|TRBD2|TRBV11-2
CASSRPGSQRETDTQYF
TGTGCCAGCAGCCGCCCAGGATCCCAGCGGGAGACAGATACGCAGTATTTT
>once|TRBJ1-3|-|TRBV5-1
CASSRDTENTIYF
TGCGCCAGCAGCCGGGACACTGAAAACACCATATATTTT
>-|TRBJ2-1|TRBD2|TRBV4-3
CASSQVTSGDNEQFF
TGCGCCAGCAGCCAAGTTACTAGCGGGGACAATGAGCAGTTCTTC
>-|TRBJ2-1|-|TRBV6-5
CASRNQGSSYNEQFF
TGTGCCAGCAGGAATCAGGGTAGCTCCTACAATGAGCAGTTCTTC
>-|TRBJ1-2|-|TRBV27
CASTPRWDRGTNYGYTF
TGTGCCAGCACCCCAAGGTGGGACCGGGGGACTAACTATGGCTACACCTTC
>-|TRBJ2-1|TRBD2|TRBV28
CASSAGTNPNEQFF
TGTGCCAGCAGTGCCGGGACTAACCCCAATGAGCAGTTCTTC
>once|TRBJ2-7|TRBD2|TRBV2
CASSEGGGTSYEQYF
TGTGCCAGCAGTGAAGGGGGAGGGACTAGCTACGAGCAGTACTTC
>once|TRBJ1-1|-|TRBV11-2
CASSLGAENTEAFF
TGTGCCAGCAGCTTAGGTGCAGAGAACACTGAAGCTTTCTTT
>-|TRBJ1-5|-|TRBV6-4
CASSDSSGIRYQPQHF
TGTGCCAGCAGTGACTCGTCGGGGATACGCTATCAGCCCCAGCATTTT
>once|TRBJ1-6|-|TRBV19
CASTQVRGNSPLHF
TGTGCCAGTACCCAAGTCAGGGGTAATTCACCCCTCCACTTT
>-|TRBJ1-6|-|TRBV4-3
CASSQREFNSPLHF
TGCGCCAGCAGCCAACGGGAGTTTAATTCACCCCTCCACTTT
>-|TRBJ1-2|-|TRBV13
CASSLGRAGDGYTF
TGTGCCAGCAGCTTAGGCCGGGCGGGAGATGGCTACACCTTC
>-|TRBJ2-7|TRBD2|TRBV19
CASSPWEGLSDEQYF
TGTGCCAGTAGTCCCTGGGAGGGCCTCTCGGACGAGCAGTACTTC
>-|TRBJ2-3|-|TRBV6-4
CASSLRLLDTQYF
TGTGCCAGCTCCCTGCGATTGCTAGATACGCAGTATTTT
>-|TRBJ1-2|TRBD1|TRBV11-2
CASSLPGQGWIGYTF
TGTGCCAGCAGCCTCCCGGGACAGGGGTGGATCGGCTACACCTTC
>-|TRBJ1-5|TRBD1|TRBV19
CASLDRGSGPQHF
TGTGCCAGCCTAGACAGGGGATCGGGGCCCCAGCATTTT
>-|TRBJ2-3|TRBD2|TRBV29-1
CSVDLAAQTDTQYF
TGCAGCGTTGACCTAGCGGCCCAGACAGATACGCAGTATTTT
>few|TRBJ2-7|TRBD2|TRBV9
CASSVQGTTTYEQYF
TGTGCCAGCAGCGTACAAGGGACTACCACCTACGAGCAGTACTTC
>-|TRBJ2-3|-|TRBV6-1
CASSGGSTDTQYF
TGTGCCAGCAGTGGGGGCAGCACAGATACGCAGTATTTT
>few|TRBJ1-5|-|TRBV7-9
CASSSTGDNQPQHF
TGTGCCAGCAGCTCGACAGGAGACAATCAGCCCCAGCATTTT
>few|TRBJ2-1|TRBD1|TRBV14
CASSPPFGDRGLGEQFF
TGTGCCAGCAGCCCTCCTTTTGGGGACAGGGGGTTGGGTGAGCAGTTCTTC
>-|TRBJ2-5|TRBD2|TRBV7-6
CASTHFGSGGGHF
TGTGCCAGCACCCACTTTGGTAGCGGGGGGGGGCACTTC
>-|TRBJ2-1|-|TRBV7-2
CASSLAGAAYNEQFF
TGTGCCAGCAGCTTAGCGGGGGCTGCCTACAATGAGCAGTTCTTC
>-|TRBJ2-1|TRBD2|TRBV6-4
CASSVPGGGRAVDEQFF
TGTGCCAGCAGTGTCCCGGGGGGCGGGAGGGCGGTCGATGAGCAGTTCTTC
>-|TRBJ1-1|-|TRBV30
CAWAGMSRAFF
TGTGCCTGGGCGGGGATGAGCAGGGCTTTCTTT
>-|TRBJ2-5|TRBD2|TRBV9
CASSATTSGAETQYF
TGTGCCAGCAGCGCGACCACTAGCGGGGCCGAGACCCAGTACTTC
>-|TRBJ2-2|-|TRBV4-3
CASSQRAGVGELFF
TGCGCCAGCAGCCAAAGGGCGGGTGTCGGGGAGCTGTTTTTT
>-|TRBJ2-7|TRBD2|TRBV7-2
CASSTGLASHEQYF
TGTGCCAGCAGCACCGGACTAGCGAGCCACGAGCAGTACTTC
>-|TRBJ1-5|-|TRBV7-9
CASSPGWAGDLTQHF
TGTGCCAGCAGCCCAGGGTGGGCAGGCGATTTAACCCAGCATTTT
>-|TRBJ2-7|TRBD2|TRBV5-5
CASSFLTSGFSYEQYF
TGTGCCAGCAGCTTCTTGACTAGCGGATTCTCCTACGAGCAGTACTTC
>-|TRBJ2-5|TRBD1|TRBV13
CASSFSTDRDQETQYF
TGTGCCAGCAGCTTCTCCACGGACAGGGACCAAGAGACCCAGTACTTC
>-|TRBJ2-7|-|TRBV5-4
CASSLGQTSGYEQYF
TGTGCCAGCAGCTTGGGACAGACGAGTGGCTACGAGCAGTACTTC
>few|TRBJ1-2|TRBD1|TRBV4-3
CASSQEELGGRTNYGYTF
TGCGCCAGCAGCCAAGAGGAGTTAGGGGGCCGGACTAACTATGGCTACACCTTC
>few|TRBJ2-3|-|TRBV19
CASSTGDFGTDTQYF
TGTGCCAGTAGTACTGGGGACTTCGGCACAGATACGCAGTATTTT
>-|TRBJ1-1|-|TRBV7-9
CASSPRPINTEAFF
TGTGCCAGCAGCCCGCGCCCAATTAACACTGAAGCTTTCTTT
>-|TRBJ2-3|TRBD2|TRBV5-1
CASSLGTSGGATDTQYF
TGCGCCAGCAGCTTGGGGACTAGCGGGGGTGCCACAGATACGCAGTATTTT
>-|TRBJ2-5|-|TRBV6-6
CASSRPSGQETQYF
TGTGCCAGCAGCAGGCCCAGCGGACAAGAGACCCAGTACTTC
>-|TRBJ2-7|-|TRBV7-2
CASSLGVAGTYEQYF
TGTGCCAGCAGCCTCGGGGTGGCGGGGACCTACGAGCAGTACTTC
>-|TRBJ2-1|TRBD2|TRBV7-2
CASSLSGVAYNEQFF
TGTGCCAGCAGCTTGAGCGGGGTAGCCTACAATGAGCAGTTCTTC
>-|TRBJ1-2|TRBD1|TRBV4-1
CASSHLSGGQGGGGYTF
TGCGCCAGCAGCCACCTCAGCGGGGGACAGGGGGGTGGCGGCTACACCTTC